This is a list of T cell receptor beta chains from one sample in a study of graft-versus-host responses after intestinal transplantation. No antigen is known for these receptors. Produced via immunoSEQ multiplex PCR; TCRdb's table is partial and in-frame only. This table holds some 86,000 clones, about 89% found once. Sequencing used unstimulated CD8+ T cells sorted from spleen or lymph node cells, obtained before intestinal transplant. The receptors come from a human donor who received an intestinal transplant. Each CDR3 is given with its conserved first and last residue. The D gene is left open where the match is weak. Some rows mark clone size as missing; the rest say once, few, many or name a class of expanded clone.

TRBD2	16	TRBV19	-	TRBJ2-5	CASSIELAGGQETQYF	TGTGCCAGTAGTATAGAACTAGCGGGGGGCCAAGAGACCCAGTACTTC
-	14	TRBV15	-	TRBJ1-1	CATSLSRLDTEAFF	TGTGCCACCAGCTTATCGCGCCTAGACACTGAAGCTTTCTTT
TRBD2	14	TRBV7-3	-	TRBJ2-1	CASSLAGGYNEQFF	TGTGCCAGCAGCTTAGCGGGGGGGTACAATGAGCAGTTCTTC
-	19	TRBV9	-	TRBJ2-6	CASSGSGTQSLSGANVLTF	TGTGCCAGCAGCGGCTCCGGGACACAATCCCTCTCTGGGGCCAACGTCCTGACTTTC
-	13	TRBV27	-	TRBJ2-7	CASSLGFTYEQYF	TGTGCCAGCAGTTTAGGGTTCACCTACGAGCAGTACTTC
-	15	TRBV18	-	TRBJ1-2	CASSPYPLTIYGYTF	TGTGCCAGCTCACCGTACCCCTTAACAATCTATGGCTACACCTTC
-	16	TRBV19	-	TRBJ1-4	CASSIPGAPTNEKLFF	TGTGCCAGTAGTATTCCTGGGGCGCCAACTAATGAAAAACTGTTTTTT
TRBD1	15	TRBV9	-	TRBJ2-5	CASSAGQGERETQYF	TGTGCCAGCAGCGCGGGACAGGGGGAAAGGGAGACCCAGTACTTC
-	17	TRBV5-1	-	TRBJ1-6	CASSLDYRDSYNSPLHF	TGCGCCAGCAGCTTGGACTACAGGGACTCCTATAATTCACCCCTCCACTTT
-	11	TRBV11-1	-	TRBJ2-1	CASSLGAEQFF	TGTGCCAGCAGCTTAGGAGCTGAGCAGTTCTTC
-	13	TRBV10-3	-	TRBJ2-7	CAIRPAFVDEQYF	TGTGCCATCAGGCCCGCCTTCGTCGACGAGCAGTACTTC
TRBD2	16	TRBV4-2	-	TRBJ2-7	CASSQEEGLGIYEQYF	TGTGCCAGCAGCCAAGAAGAAGGACTAGGAATCTACGAGCAGTACTTC
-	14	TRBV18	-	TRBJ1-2	CASSPMEGGDGYTF	TGTGCCAGCTCACCGATGGAGGGCGGTGATGGCTACACCTTC
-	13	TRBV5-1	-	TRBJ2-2	CASSLGGLGELFF	TGCGCCAGCAGCTTAGGTGGGCTCGGGGAGCTGTTTTTT
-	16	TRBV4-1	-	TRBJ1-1	CASSQRGAVMNTEAFF	TGCGCCAGCAGCCAACGGGGGGCGGTTATGAACACTGAAGCTTTCTTT
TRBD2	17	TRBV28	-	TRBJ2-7	CASSFSLSSGVNYEQYF	TGTGCCAGCAGTTTCAGTCTAAGTAGCGGGGTTAACTACGAGCAGTACTTC
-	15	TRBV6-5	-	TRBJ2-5	CASSFPGTPQETQYF	TGTGCCAGCAGTTTTCCCGGGACTCCACAAGAGACCCAGTACTTC
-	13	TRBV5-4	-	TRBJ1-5	CASSLGGGQPQHF	TGTGCCAGCAGCTTGGGAGGGGGGCAGCCCCAGCATTTT
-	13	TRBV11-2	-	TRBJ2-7	CASSLDWDYEQYF	TGTGCCAGCAGCTTAGACTGGGACTACGAGCAGTACTTC
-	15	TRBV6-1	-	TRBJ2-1	CASSSLKRLYNEQFF	TGTGCCAGCAGCTCCCTTAAGCGGCTCTACAATGAGCAGTTCTTC
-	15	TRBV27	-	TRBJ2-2	CASTLSVANTGELFF	TGTGCCAGCACCCTGTCTGTCGCGAACACCGGGGAGCTGTTTTTT
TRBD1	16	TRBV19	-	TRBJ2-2	CASSPDGTGLTGELFF	TGTGCCAGTAGTCCAGACGGGACAGGGCTCACCGGGGAGCTGTTTTTT
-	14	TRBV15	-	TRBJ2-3	CATSYSAGTDTQYF	TGTGCCACCTCCTACTCTGCCGGCACAGATACGCAGTATTTT
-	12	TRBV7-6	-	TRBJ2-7	CASSPRLGEQYF	TGTGCCAGCAGCCCACGCCTCGGTGAGCAGTACTTC
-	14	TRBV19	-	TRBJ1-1	CASSPGHVNTEAFF	TGTGCCAGTAGTCCCGGACATGTGAACACTGAAGCTTTCTTT
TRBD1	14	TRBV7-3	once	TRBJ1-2	CASSEAGTAFGYTF	TGTGCCAGCAGCGAGGCCGGGACAGCATTTGGCTACACCTTC
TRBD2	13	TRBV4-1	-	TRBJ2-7	CASSPPGLAALCF	TGCGCCAGCAGCCCCCCGGGACTAGCGGCGCTGTGCTTC
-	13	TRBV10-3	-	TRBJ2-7	CAIRATDSYEQYF	TGTGCCATCAGGGCTACAGATAGCTACGAGCAGTACTTC
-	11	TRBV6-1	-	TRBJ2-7	CASGEGYEQYF	TGTGCCAGCGGCGAGGGCTACGAGCAGTACTTC
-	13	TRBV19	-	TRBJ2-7	CASSISGSYEQYF	TGTGCCAGTAGTATTTCCGGCTCCTACGAGCAGTACTTC
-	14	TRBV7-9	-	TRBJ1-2	CASSPVGWVDGYTF	TGTGCCAGCAGCCCAGTGGGCTGGGTAGATGGCTACACCTTC